This TCR beta chain came from a study of cytomegalovirus exposure and HLA in healthy donors. Study results and limitations: Upon later analysis, HLA-associated TCR beta chains proved more clonally expanded than other, equally common chains. Later genetic work tied a missense DCLRE1C variant to beta-chain V and J trimming.

Amplification used 60 Vbeta primers and 13 Jbeta primers. Data came from immunoSEQ multiplex PCR; TCRdb stores just in-frame clones and leaves some out. The data contain some 100,000 clones, 79% of them singletons. This clone was picked up a small number of times. Its specificity is unknown. Germline-derived CDR1 and CDR2 are MNHEY and SVGAGI. V was shortened by 4 bases and J by 4 bases, with 8 bases between the two germline ends. This CDR3 spans 12 amino acids. What was sequenced was PBMCs. The TCR originated in a female donor in good health and CMV-seropositive. The genes are TRBV6-5 and TRBJ2-7; D may be TRBD1 (6 bases). DNA of the CDR3: TGTGCCAGCAGTTCAGGGGTATACGAGCAGTACTTC. Residues: CASSSGVYEQYF.